These T cell receptor beta chains were read from a single sample in a study of T cell changes during pregnancy in multiple sclerosis. Profiled with immunoSEQ multiplex PCR; TCRdb holds only in-frame clones, not every one. The sample lists tens of thousands of clones; 92% were seen once. The source was CD4+ T cells from peripheral blood mononuclear cells, collected in the third trimester of pregnancy. All receptors derive from a female donor with multiple sclerosis, enrolled in a pregnancy study. The CDR3 runs from the conserved cysteine through the conserved F or W. Some rows mark clone size as missing; the rest say once, few, many or name a class of expanded clone.

V: TRBV4-1
size: .
CDR3: CASSHRGRTSLDEQFF

V: TRBV18
size: .
CDR3: CASSPLATDTQYF

V: TRBV2
size: once
CDR3: CASSREGLAGVRYEQYF

V: TRBV6-5
size: once
CDR3: CASSYDRSGQAFF

V: TRBV5-1
size: .
CDR3: CASSSIYDSGLTDEQYF

V: TRBV7-9
size: .
CDR3: CASSLSSLPDTIYF

V: TRBV6-6
size: .
CDR3: CASSLGTSGTYEQYF

V: TRBV6-5
size: .
CDR3: CASSLLSGISQFF

V: TRBV28
size: .
CDR3: CASSLIGRARGTEAFF

V: TRBV12-5
size: few
CDR3: CASGMGTSGSTDTQYF

V: TRBV19
size: .
CDR3: CASSITASGPPPYEQFF

V: TRBV18
size: .
CDR3: CASSSSLTSGSSGGELFF

V: TRBV7-2
size: few
CDR3: CASSPDSNQPQHF

V: TRBV6-6
size: .
CDR3: CASSYSSGSDTQYF

V: TRBV7-2
size: .
CDR3: CASSLASGLYNTQYF

V: TRBV2
size: .
CDR3: CASSQRSLNTEAFF

V: TRBV2
size: .
CDR3: CARQQGLGTEAFF

V: TRBV30
size: .
CDR3: CAWSELAGVRDTQYF

V: TRBV19
size: .
CDR3: CASSIWTGASEAFF

V: TRBV28
size: .
CDR3: CASFSGANYEQYF

V: TRBV5-1
size: .
CDR3: CASSLGQGYNEQFF

V: TRBV6-4
size: .
CDR3: CASSPQGSGELFF

V: TRBV7-2
size: .
CDR3: CASSFSGRSYEQYF

V: TRBV14
size: .
CDR3: CASSQDLGPEAFF

V: TRBV5-4
size: .
CDR3: CASSALAGPYEQYF

V: TRBV10-3
size: .
CDR3: CAINRQISGLNEQFF

V: TRBV7-2
size: .
CDR3: CASSLAGAKYEQYF

V: TRBV6-1
size: .
CDR3: CASSDGSLETQYF

V: TRBV9
size: .
CDR3: CASSVDPGGNEQFF

V: TRBV6-5
size: .
CDR3: CASSQTGTGSFEQYF

V: TRBV5-1
size: .
CDR3: CASSPDSANTGELFF

V: TRBV5-1
size: .
CDR3: CASSFDSRTEQYF

V: TRBV14
size: .
CDR3: CASSQQLAGAYEQYF

V: TRBV5-1
size: .
CDR3: CASSRAMDRGGNEQFF

V: TRBV30
size: .
CDR3: CAWSRLAANTGELFF

V: TRBV30
size: .
CDR3: CAWRVSGATQYF

V: TRBV5-1
size: once
CDR3: CASSLDSSPLHF